These T cell receptor beta chains were read from a single sample in a study of cytomegalovirus exposure and HLA in healthy donors. Some clones are missing from TCRdb's copy, which holds only in-frame ones; the method was immunoSEQ multiplex PCR. This table holds tens of thousands of clones, just over 70% found once. Sequenced input: PBMCs. These receptors were taken from a man aged 60 to 69 in good health and CMV-seronegative. CDR3s include the opening cysteine and the closing phenylalanine or tryptophan. A D gene is named only where the DNA matches it firmly. Only part of the rows carry a size: once, few, many, or a class if the clone is expanded.

D	V	J	size	DNA	CDR3
TRBD2	TRBV28	TRBJ2-5	.	TGTGCCAGCAGGGCCGGGGGGGGAATCCAAGAGACCCAGTACTTC	CASRAGGGIQETQYF
.	TRBV5-1	TRBJ2-7	.	TGCGCCAGCAGCTTGTCAGGGAACGAGCAGTACTTC	CASSLSGNEQYF
TRBD1	TRBV5-6	TRBJ2-7	once	TGTGCCAGCAGCTCTCCACGGGACAGCTACGAGCAGTACTTC	CASSSPRDSYEQYF
.	TRBV7-4	TRBJ2-7	once	TGTGCCAGCAGCTTAGGAGAGACAGGCCTTATCTACGAGCAGTACTTC	CASSLGETGLIYEQYF
.	TRBV29-1	TRBJ2-1	.	TGCAGCGTTGACGGAGACAATGAGCAGTTCTTC	CSVDGDNEQFF
TRBD2	TRBV29-1	TRBJ2-7	.	TGCAGCGTTGAGACTAGCGGGAGCTCCTACGAGCAGTACTTC	CSVETSGSSYEQYF
.	TRBV6-5	TRBJ2-7	once	TGTGCCAGCAGTTCGGAGGCAAGGGCGAGCTCCTACGAGCAGTACTTC	CASSSEARASSYEQYF
.	TRBV28	TRBJ2-3	few	TGTGCCAGCAGCCAACTCGGCACAGATACGCAGTATTTT	CASSQLGTDTQYF
TRBD1	TRBV2	TRBJ1-5	.	TGTGCCAGCAGCGTAAGGACAGGGAGCAATCAGCCCCAGCATTTT	CASSVRTGSNQPQHF
TRBD1	TRBV6-1	TRBJ1-4	.	TGTGCCAGCAGTGGCCACAGGGGGCGCGGAGGTGCCCCTAATGAAAAACTGTTTTTT	CASSGHRGRGGAPNEKLFF
.	TRBV29-1	TRBJ1-5	.	TGCAGCGTTGGGGACACGGATTTGCCCCAGCATTTT	CSVGDTDLPQHF
TRBD2	TRBV5-1	TRBJ2-3	.	TGCGCCAGCAGCTCTCTCTCAGCGGGAGTCAGGACAGATACGCAGTATTTT	CASSSLSAGVRTDTQYF
TRBD1	TRBV28	TRBJ1-4	.	TGTGCCAGCAGGCTGGGACAGAGAAATGAAAAACTGTTTTTT	CASRLGQRNEKLFF
.	TRBV28	TRBJ2-3	.	TGTGCCAGCGGCGGTTTGGGGGGAACCACAGATACGCAGTATTTT	CASGGLGGTTDTQYF
.	TRBV11-2	TRBJ1-1	.	TGTGCCAGCAGCTTTGGACAGAACACTGAAGCTTTCTTT	CASSFGQNTEAFF
.	TRBV6-5	TRBJ1-2	.	TGTGCCAGCAGACAGGGTCTGAACTATGGCTACACCTTC	CASRQGLNYGYTF
TRBD1	TRBV28	TRBJ1-5	.	TGTGCCAGCAGTTCAGGGGGCGAAGGGCAGCCCCAGCATTTT	CASSSGGEGQPQHF
TRBD1	TRBV2	TRBJ1-5	few	TGTGCCAGCAGTGAAGCTCTGGGACAGCGCAATCAGCCCCAGCATTTT	CASSEALGQRNQPQHF
TRBD2	TRBV5-4	TRBJ2-3	.	TGTGCCAGCAGCAACGGGGGGGCGGACAAAGATACGCAGTATTTT	CASSNGGADKDTQYF
.	TRBV5-8	TRBJ2-7	few	TGTGCCAGCAGCTTGAGGGGGATCTCCTACGAGCAGTACTTC	CASSLRGISYEQYF
.	TRBV5-1	TRBJ2-7	.	TGCGCCAGCAGCTTGGACGCAGGGGCCTACGAGCAGTACTTC	CASSLDAGAYEQYF
TRBD1	TRBV28	TRBJ1-1	few	TGTGCCAGCAGCGACACATCTGACAGGGCGGGTGAAGCTTTCTTT	CASSDTSDRAGEAFF
TRBD2	TRBV7-8	TRBJ2-1	.	TGTGCCAGCAGCTCGACTAGCAAGGCCTACAATGAGCAGTTCTTC	CASSSTSKAYNEQFF
TRBD2	TRBV4-2	TRBJ2-1	.	TGTGCCAGCAGCCAGCCGGGACTAGCGAGATGGGAGCAGTTCTTC	CASSQPGLARWEQFF
.	TRBV12-5	TRBJ2-3	.	TGTGCTAGTGGTTTGGTACGGGGTAGCGCAGATACGCAGTATTTT	CASGLVRGSADTQYF
TRBD1	TRBV5-6	TRBJ2-7	.	TGTGCCAGCAGCTCAGGGGGCAGCTCCTACGAGCAGTACTTC	CASSSGGSSYEQYF
.	TRBV4-3	TRBJ1-4	.	TGCGCCAGCAGCCAAGATCTCAACGGTAATGAAAAACTGTTTTTT	CASSQDLNGNEKLFF
TRBD2	TRBV5-1	TRBJ2-1	once	TGCGCCAGCAGCGGGGGGGGGACTAGCGGGAGGTTTGAGCAGTTCTTC	CASSGGGTSGRFEQFF
TRBD1	TRBV6-1	TRBJ1-4	.	TGTGCCAGCAGTGAACGGGACAGTTACAATGAAAAACTGTTTTTT	CASSERDSYNEKLFF
TRBD2	TRBV9	TRBJ2-1	.	TGTGCCAGCAGCGTGTTAGCGGGGGCCTACAATGAGCAGTTCTTC	CASSVLAGAYNEQFF
.	TRBV1	TRBJ2-1	.	TGCACCAGCAGCCATCCCCCCGTGCGAGCGGGAGGCTACAATGAGCAGTTCTTC	CTSSHPPVRAGGYNEQFF
.	TRBV11-2	TRBJ2-7	.	TGTGCCAGCAGCCGCCTGACTAGTGCCTACGAGCAGTACTTC	CASSRLTSAYEQYF
.	TRBV5-1	TRBJ2-2	few	TGCGCCAGCAGCTTGGGACTAGGCGGGATTGGGGAGCTGTTTTTT	CASSLGLGGIGELFF
TRBD2	TRBV5-1	TRBJ2-7	few	TGCGCCAGCAGCCTATTGCCGGGACTAGCGGGAGGGACCAACTCCTACGAGCAGTACTTC	CASSLLPGLAGGTNSYEQYF
.	TRBV29-1	TRBJ2-1	few	TGCAGCGTTGAAGGTCCCTCGAGCTCCTACAATGAGCAGTTCTTC	CSVEGPSSSYNEQFF
TRBD2	TRBV7-2	TRBJ2-5	.	TGTGCCAGCAGCTTATCGGGGGGTTTAGAAGAGACCCAGTACTTC	CASSLSGGLEETQYF
TRBD1	TRBV29-1	TRBJ2-3	.	TGCAGCGTTGCCCCTGGACAGGGGAATACGCAGTATTTT	CSVAPGQGNTQYF
TRBD1	TRBV10-3	TRBJ2-6	.	TGTGCCATCGCCGGGGACAGGGGGGGCGGTGGTGGGGCCAACGTCCTGACTTTC	CAIAGDRGGGGGANVLTF
TRBD1	TRBV19	TRBJ2-7	.	TGTGCCAGTAGTCGCCGGGACAGCACCTACGAGCAGTACTTC	CASSRRDSTYEQYF
.	TRBV9	TRBJ2-2	.	TGTGCCAGCAGCGTGTCGGGCACCGGGGAGCTGTTTTTT	CASSVSGTGELFF
.	TRBV5-1	TRBJ2-1	.	TGCGCCAGCAGATTCGGGAGTAGCGCCTACAATGAGCAGTTCTTC	CASRFGSSAYNEQFF
TRBD1	TRBV19	TRBJ1-6	.	TGTGCCAGTAGTAGACGACAGGGCGTTAATTCACCCCTCCACTTT	CASSRRQGVNSPLHF
.	TRBV10-2	TRBJ1-1	.	TGCGCCAGCAGTGAGTCGAAAGGAGTCGAAGCTTTCTTT	CASSESKGVEAFF
TRBD1	TRBV7-9	TRBJ1-1	.	TGTGCCAGCAGCTCAAACAGGGGAACGGGCATGAACACTGAAGCTTTCTTT	CASSSNRGTGMNTEAFF
TRBD2	TRBV29-1	TRBJ2-1	.	TGCAGCGTTGGTGGACTAGCGGGACAAAATGAGCAGTTCTTC	CSVGGLAGQNEQFF
TRBD1	TRBV5-1	TRBJ1-2	.	TGCGCCAGCAGCTCGGGACAGTTATATGGCTACACCTTC	CASSSGQLYGYTF
TRBD1	TRBV11-2	TRBJ1-4	.	TGTGCCAGCAGCTTAGTTGGACAGGGCGCCCTTAATGAAAAACTGTTTTTT	CASSLVGQGALNEKLFF
.	TRBV27	TRBJ1-1	.	TGTGCCAGCAGTTTATCGGCAGGCAGGGCAGACACTGAAGCTTTCTTT	CASSLSAGRADTEAFF
.	TRBV4-2	TRBJ2-7	few	TGTGCCAGCAGCCAAACCCAACGAGCGGGTAGGGGCGAGCAGTACTTC	CASSQTQRAGRGEQYF
.	TRBV4-1	TRBJ1-5	.	TGCGCCAGCAGCCAAGAAATCACAGCCATACAGGGATACAATCAGCCCCAGCATTTT	CASSQEITAIQGYNQPQHF
TRBD1	TRBV5-4	TRBJ1-2	few	TGTGCCAGCAGCGCGGAGACAGGGGGGGATTATGGCTACACCTTC	CASSAETGGDYGYTF